This TCR beta chain came from a study of T cells expressing NK-cell markers. Study context: The TCR beta repertoires were obtained from sorted CD3+CD56+NKG2C+, CD3+CD56+NKG2C- and CD3+CD56-NKG2C+ T cells.

To note about this clonotype: Its antigen is unknown.

As the method of synthesis, 5'RACE template switching with UMIs yielded TCR beta cDNA. TCRdb reprocessed the 5' RACE reads and keeps a single row for each CDR3 protein, giving no DNA. The data show about 260,000 distinct CDR3 sequences, and the top ten clones hold 4% to 4.5%. The study, taken as a whole, reports: Similarly, these clonotypes led the CD3+CD56-NKG2C+ fraction as well in a few donors.

Sequenced material: blood T cells: a sorted CD56 or NKG2C T cell subset, CD4+ or CD8+ T cells, or bulk PBMC T cells (not recorded which). The TCR sequence derives from a woman between 18 and 75 years old in good health.

The CDR3 protein is CASSPEPGRSTEAFF. The gene calls are TRBV7-9 and TRBJ1-1; the D gene TCRdb calls, TRBD1, cannot be checked with no DNA. The CDR3 consists of 15 residues. Germline V gene sequence: CDR1 SEHNR, CDR2 FQNEAQ (reference sequence).